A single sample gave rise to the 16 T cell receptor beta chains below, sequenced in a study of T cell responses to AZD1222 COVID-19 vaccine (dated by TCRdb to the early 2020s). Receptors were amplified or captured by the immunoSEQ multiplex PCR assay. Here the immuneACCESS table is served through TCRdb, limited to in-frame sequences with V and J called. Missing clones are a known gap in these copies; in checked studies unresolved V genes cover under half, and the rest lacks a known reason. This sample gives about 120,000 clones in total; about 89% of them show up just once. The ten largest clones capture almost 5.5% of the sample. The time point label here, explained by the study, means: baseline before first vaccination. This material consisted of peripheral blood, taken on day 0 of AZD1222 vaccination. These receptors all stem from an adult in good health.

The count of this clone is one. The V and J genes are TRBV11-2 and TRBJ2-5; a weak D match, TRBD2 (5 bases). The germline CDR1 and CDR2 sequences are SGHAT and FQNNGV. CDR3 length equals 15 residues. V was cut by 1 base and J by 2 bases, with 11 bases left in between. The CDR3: CASSLVVGVQETQYF. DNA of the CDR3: TGTGCCAGCAGCTTAGTCGTGGGAGTGCAAGAGACCCAGTACTTC.

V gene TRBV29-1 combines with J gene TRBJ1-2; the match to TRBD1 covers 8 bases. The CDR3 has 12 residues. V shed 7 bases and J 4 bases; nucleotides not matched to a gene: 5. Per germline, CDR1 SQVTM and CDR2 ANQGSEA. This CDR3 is CSAGQGAYGYTF. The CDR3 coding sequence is TGCAGCGCCGGACAGGGAGCCTATGGCTACACCTTC.

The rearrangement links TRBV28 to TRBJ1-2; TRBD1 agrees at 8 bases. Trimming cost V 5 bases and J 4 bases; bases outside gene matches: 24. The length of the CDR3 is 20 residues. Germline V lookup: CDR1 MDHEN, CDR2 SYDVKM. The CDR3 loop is CASSPSMDRAKYLIPYGYTF. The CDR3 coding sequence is TGTGCCAGCAGTCCATCCATGGACAGGGCCAAATATCTGATCCCCTATGGCTACACCTTC.

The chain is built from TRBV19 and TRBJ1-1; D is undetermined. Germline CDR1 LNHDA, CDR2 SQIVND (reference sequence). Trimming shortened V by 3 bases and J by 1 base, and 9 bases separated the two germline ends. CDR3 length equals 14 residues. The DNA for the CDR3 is TGTGCCAGTAGTATGTGGAGTCCGAACACTGAAGCTTTCTTT. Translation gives CASSMWSPNTEAFF.

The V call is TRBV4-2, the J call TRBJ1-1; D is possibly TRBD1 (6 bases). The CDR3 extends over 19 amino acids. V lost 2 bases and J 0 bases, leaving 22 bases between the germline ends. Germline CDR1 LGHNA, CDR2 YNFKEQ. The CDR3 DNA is TGTGCCAGCAGCCAATTCCAGCCCTCCAGCAGGGGCTTGAACACTGAAGCTTTCTTT. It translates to CASSQFQPSSRGLNTEAFF.

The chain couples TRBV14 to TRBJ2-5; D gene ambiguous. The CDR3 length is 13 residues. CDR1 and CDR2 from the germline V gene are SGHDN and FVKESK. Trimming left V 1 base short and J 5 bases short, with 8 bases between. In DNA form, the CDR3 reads TGTGCCAGCAGCCAAGTGGGAAGGGAGACCCAGTACTTC. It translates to CASSQVGRETQYF. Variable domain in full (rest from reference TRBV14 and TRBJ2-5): EAGVTQFPSHSVIEKGQTVTLRCDPISGHDNLYWYRRVMGKEIKFLLHFVKESKQDESGMPNNRFLAERTGGTYSTLKVQPAELEDSGVYFCASSQVGRETQYFGPGTRLLVL.

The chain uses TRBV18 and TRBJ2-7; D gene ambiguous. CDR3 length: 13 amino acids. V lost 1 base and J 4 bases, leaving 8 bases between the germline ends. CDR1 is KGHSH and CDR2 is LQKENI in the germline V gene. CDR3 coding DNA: TGTGCCAGCTCACCACTGTCCCAATACGAGCAGTACTTC. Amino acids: CASSPLSQYEQYF.

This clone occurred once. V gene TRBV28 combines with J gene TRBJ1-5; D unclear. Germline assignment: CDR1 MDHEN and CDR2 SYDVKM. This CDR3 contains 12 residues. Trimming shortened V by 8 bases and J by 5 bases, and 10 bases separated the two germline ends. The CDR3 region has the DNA TGTGCCAGCGTCACAGTCCATCAGCCCCAGCATTTT. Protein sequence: CASVTVHQPQHF.

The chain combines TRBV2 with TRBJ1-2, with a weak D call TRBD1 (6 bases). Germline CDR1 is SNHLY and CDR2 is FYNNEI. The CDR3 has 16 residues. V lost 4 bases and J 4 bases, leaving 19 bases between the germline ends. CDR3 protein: CASSVHPGEGVYGYTF. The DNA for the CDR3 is TGTGCCAGCAGTGTCCACCCGGGGGAGGGGGTCTATGGCTACACCTTC.

The CDR3 reads CASSPAKGYEQFF. CDR3 coding DNA: TGTGCCAGCTCACCAGCAAAAGGGTATGAGCAGTTCTTC. This chain connects TRBV18 to TRBJ2-1, with D hard to call. The germline V and J ends were trimmed by 2 bases and 8 bases, with 10 bases remaining between them. CDR1 is KGHSH and CDR2 is LQKENI in the germline V gene. The CDR3 length is 13 residues.

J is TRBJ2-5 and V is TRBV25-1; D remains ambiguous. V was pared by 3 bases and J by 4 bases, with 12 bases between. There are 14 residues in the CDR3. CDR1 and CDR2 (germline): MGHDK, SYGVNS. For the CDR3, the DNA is TGTGCCAGCAGTGAGTCGGCCGAGAGAGAGACCCAGTACTTC. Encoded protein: CASSESAERETQYF.

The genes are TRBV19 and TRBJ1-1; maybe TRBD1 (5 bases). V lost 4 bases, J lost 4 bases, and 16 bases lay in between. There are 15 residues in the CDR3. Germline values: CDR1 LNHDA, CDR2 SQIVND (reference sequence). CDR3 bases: TGTGCCAGTAGTAGTATGTTGGCGGGGGGCACTGAAGCTTTCTTT. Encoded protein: CASSSMLAGGTEAFF. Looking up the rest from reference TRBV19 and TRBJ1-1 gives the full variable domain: DGGITQSPKYLFRKEGQNVTLSCEQNLNHDAMYWYRQDPGQGLRLIYYSQIVNDFQKGDIAEGYSVSREKKESFPLTVTSAQKNPTAFYLCASSSMLAGGTEAFFGQGTRLTVV.

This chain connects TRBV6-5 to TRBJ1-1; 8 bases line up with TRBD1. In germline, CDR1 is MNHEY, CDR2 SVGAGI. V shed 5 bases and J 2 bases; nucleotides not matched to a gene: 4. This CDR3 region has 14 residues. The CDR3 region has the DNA TGTGCCAGCAGTATGGACAGGGTTAACACTGAAGCTTTCTTT. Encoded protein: CASSMDRVNTEAFF.

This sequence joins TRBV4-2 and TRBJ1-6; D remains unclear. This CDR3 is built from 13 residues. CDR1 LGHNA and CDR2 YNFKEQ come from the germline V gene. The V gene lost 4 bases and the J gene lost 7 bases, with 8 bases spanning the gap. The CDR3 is CASSPGPNSPLHF. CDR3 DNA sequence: TGTGCCAGCAGCCCTGGACCAAATTCACCCCTCCACTTT.

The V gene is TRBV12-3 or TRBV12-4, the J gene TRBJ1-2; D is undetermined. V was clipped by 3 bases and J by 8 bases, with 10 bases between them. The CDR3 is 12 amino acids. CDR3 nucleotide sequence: TGTGCCAGCAGTTTCTCAAAAAAAGGCTACACCTTC. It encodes CASSFSKKGYTF.

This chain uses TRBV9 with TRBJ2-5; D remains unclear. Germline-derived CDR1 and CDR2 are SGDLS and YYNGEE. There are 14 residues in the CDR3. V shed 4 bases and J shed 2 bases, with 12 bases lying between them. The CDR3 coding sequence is TGTGCCAGCAGCCCCTACGAGACGCAAGAGACCCAGTACTTC. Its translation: CASSPYETQETQYF. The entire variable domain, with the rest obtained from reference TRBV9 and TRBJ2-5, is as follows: DSGVTQTPKHLITATGQRVTLRCSPRSGDLSVYWYQQSLDQGLQFLIQYYNGEERAKGNILERFSAQQFPDLHSELNLSSLELGDSALYFCASSPYETQETQYFGPGTRLLVL.